Listed below are T cell receptor beta chains from one sample, sequenced in a study of glioma-infiltrating T cells after dendritic cell vaccination. Produced via immunoSEQ multiplex PCR; TCRdb's table is partial and in-frame only. Of more than 55,000 clones in the sample, more than 70% are singletons; the top ten hold more than 8.5%. This specimen was blood, taken after dendritic cell vaccination. The receptors shown here come from a human donor with glioblastoma. CDR3s include the opening cysteine and the closing phenylalanine or tryptophan. The D gene is left open where the match is weak. The listing skips clone size in some rows; elsewhere it reads once, few, many or a size class.

cdr3_nt | cdr3_aa | j_call | v_call | d_call | clone_size
TGCGCCAGCAGCAAAACCTCAGGGGAAGGGTTTACCTACGAGCAGTACTTC | CASSKTSGEGFTYEQYF | TRBJ2-7 | TRBV10-1 | NA | NA
TGTGCCAGCAACGTAGCGGGGGGGCCCATCGGTGGGGAGCTGTTTTTT | CASNVAGGPIGGELFF | TRBJ2-2 | TRBV7-2 | TRBD2 | once
TGCGCCAGCAGCCATTCGGACAGCGGCGAGCAGTACTTC | CASSHSDSGEQYF | TRBJ2-7 | TRBV4-3 | NA | NA
TGTGCCAGCAGTGAGGTGGGTCTGTATGGCTACACCTTC | CASSEVGLYGYTF | TRBJ1-2 | TRBV6-5 | NA | NA
TGTGCCAGCAGGGGGACAGGGCGCGGGAGGAATCAGCCCCAGCATTTT | CASRGTGRGRNQPQHF | TRBJ1-5 | TRBV2 | TRBD1 | NA
TGTGCCAGCAGCTTATATGACAGGGGAGAGACCCAGTACTTC | CASSLYDRGETQYF | TRBJ2-5 | TRBV7-9 | TRBD1 | NA
TGTGCCACTGGGACAGGGATTTCTGGGGCCAACGTCCTGACTTTC | CATGTGISGANVLTF | TRBJ2-6 | TRBV9 | TRBD1 | NA
TGCGCCAGCAGCTTAGGCCGGGATGCCAGGGGCGAGCAGTACTTC | CASSLGRDARGEQYF | TRBJ2-7 | TRBV4-3 | NA | NA
TGTGCCAGCAGCCCCGGGGGGTCGGAACTGTTTTTT | CASSPGGSELFF | TRBJ1-4 | TRBV9 | NA | NA
TGTGCCAGTAGTATTGACAGGGAACTTAATCAGCCCCAGCATTTT | CASSIDRELNQPQHF | TRBJ1-5 | TRBV19 | TRBD1 | NA
TGTGCCATCAGTGAGTCTGGGGACAGTAACTATGGCTACACCTTC | CAISESGDSNYGYTF | TRBJ1-2 | TRBV10-3 | TRBD1 | few
TGTGCCAGCAGCTCCCCGGAGGGCGCAAGTGGCTATGGCTACACCTTC | CASSSPEGASGYGYTF | TRBJ1-2 | TRBV5-8 | NA | NA
TGTGCCAGCAGCTTCCGGGACAGGGATGGCTACACCTTC | CASSFRDRDGYTF | TRBJ1-2 | TRBV7-8 | TRBD1 | NA
TGTGCCAGCAGCTTAGGTGGCGAGGTATACAAGACCCAGTACTTC | CASSLGGEVYKTQYF | TRBJ2-5 | TRBV13 | NA | NA
TGTGCCAGCAGTTTGGACAGGGGACGATCCCCCCTCCACTTT | CASSLDRGRSPLHF | TRBJ1-6 | TRBV27 | TRBD1 | NA
TGTGCCAGCAGAGGTGGCAGGGATGGCTACACCTTC | CASRGGRDGYTF | TRBJ1-2 | TRBV9 | NA | NA
TGTGCCAGCAGCAAAGTAAGGCGAGACACCAATTCACCCCTCCACTTT | CASSKVRRDTNSPLHF | TRBJ1-6 | TRBV21-1 | NA | NA
TGTGCCAGCAGCCGATTCCCCAGGGGGCTGGATGAAGAGACCCAGTACTTC | CASSRFPRGLDEETQYF | TRBJ2-5 | TRBV7-6 | TRBD1 | NA
TGTGCCAGCAGCGCATCTCGGGCCGGGACAATCTACGAGCAGTACTTC | CASSASRAGTIYEQYF | TRBJ2-7 | TRBV7-3 | NA | NA
TGTGCCAGCAGCCGCGGGGGCTTCCCCACTGAAGCTTTCTTT | CASSRGGFPTEAFF | TRBJ1-1 | TRBV7-9 | NA | NA
TGTGCCAGCAGGCAAATAACAGGGGTTTCCTACGAGCAGTACTTC | CASRQITGVSYEQYF | TRBJ2-7 | TRBV6-8 | TRBD1 | NA
TGTGCCAGCAGGGAGGATAGAGGGACAGGATTCACTGAAGCTTTCTTT | CASREDRGTGFTEAFF | TRBJ1-1 | TRBV6-6 | TRBD1 | NA
TGTGCCTGGAGTCGAGGGGGGGACCAGCCCCAGCATTTT | CAWSRGGDQPQHF | TRBJ1-5 | TRBV30 | NA | NA
TGCAGCGTTGCTCCCGGGACACGGCGGGACACTGAAGCTTTCTTT | CSVAPGTRRDTEAFF | TRBJ1-1 | TRBV29-1 | NA | NA
TGTGCCAGCAGCGCGGGACTAGCGGGATCCTACGAGCAGTACTTC | CASSAGLAGSYEQYF | TRBJ2-7 | TRBV9 | TRBD2 | NA
TGCGCCAGCGAAGGGCTAGCGGTCACAGATACGCAGTATTTT | CASEGLAVTDTQYF | TRBJ2-3 | TRBV5-1 | TRBD2 | NA
TGTGCCAGCAGCCAAGGGTTGAAATCTAGTGCAGGGCCCTTCGTAGGCACTGAAGCTTTCTTT | CASSQGLKSSAGPFVGTEAFF | TRBJ1-1 | TRBV4-2 | NA | NA
TGTGCCAGCAGCCACGGACTAGCGGGAACCTACGAGCAGTACTTC | CASSHGLAGTYEQYF | TRBJ2-7 | TRBV4-2 | TRBD2 | NA
TGTGCCAGCAGTGCGAACAGGGGGCAGTCCACCGGGGAGCTGTTTTTT | CASSANRGQSTGELFF | TRBJ2-2 | TRBV2 | TRBD1 | NA
TGTGCCAGCAGCGTAGGGGGGGACACCGGGGAGCTGTTTTTT | CASSVGGDTGELFF | TRBJ2-2 | TRBV9 | NA | NA
TGCGCCAGCAGCCAAGAGATTCGGGCAGGGAACTATGGCTACACCTTC | CASSQEIRAGNYGYTF | TRBJ1-2 | TRBV4-1 | NA | NA
TGCGCCAGCAGCCAAGAGAGACCAACAGGGCTTGAGCAGTTCTTC | CASSQERPTGLEQFF | TRBJ2-1 | TRBV4-3 | NA | NA
TGTGCCAGCAGTGAATGGGGCGGGGGAGGAGAGACCCAGTACTTC | CASSEWGGGGETQYF | TRBJ2-5 | TRBV25-1 | TRBD2 | NA
TGTGCCAGCAGTAGCCGACAGGGGAATTCACCCCTCCACTTT | CASSSRQGNSPLHF | TRBJ1-6 | TRBV6-5 | TRBD1 | NA
TGCAGCGTTGGTCTCGGCACTGAAGCTTTCTTT | CSVGLGTEAFF | TRBJ1-1 | TRBV29-1 | NA | NA
TGTGCCAGCAGCTTAGAGGGGCCGGGCAATCAGCCCCAGCATTTT | CASSLEGPGNQPQHF | TRBJ1-5 | TRBV7-9 | NA | NA
TGTGCCAGCAGCTTGGGGCGGGGGGAGTCCACAGATACGCAGTATTTT | CASSLGRGESTDTQYF | TRBJ2-3 | TRBV4-2 | TRBD2 | NA
TGTGCCAGCAGCGGGACAGGGAACTACGAGCAGTACTTC | CASSGTGNYEQYF | TRBJ2-7 | TRBV7-9 | TRBD1 | NA
TGTGCCAGCTCACGACAGGGGGGTGAAAAACTGTTTTTT | CASSRQGGEKLFF | TRBJ1-4 | TRBV18 | TRBD1 | NA